One and the same sample provided the 30 T cell receptor beta chains below, sequenced in a study of vaccination effects on CD4 cells after COVID-19 (dated by TCRdb to between 2021 and 2023). Library preparation was by the immunoSEQ multiplex PCR assay. Held by TCRdb, this immuneACCESS table contains in-frame sequences only and omits some clones. Under half of the omission traces to an unresolved V gene where checked; the cause of the rest is unknown. The sample contains over 25,000 clones, 65% to 90% of them found a single time. The top ten hold about 5% of the sample. In the ViraFEST assay, PBMC were stimulated with viral peptide pools, and TCR sequencing was then used to find antigen-specific CD4+ T cell clonotypes based on their expansion. After approximately eleven days of culture, CD4+ T cells were isolated with the EasySep CD4+ T cell isolation kit. Each participant received two doses of an mRNA SARS-CoV-2 vaccine, either BNT162b2 or mRNA-1273.

No antigen has been identified for these receptors. Sequencing was performed on CD4+ T cells from PBMCs cultured with SARS-CoV-2 spike peptides, taken after COVID-19 vaccination. The cell subset or site label on this specimen signifies: SARS-CoV-2 spike overlapping peptide pool stimulation. The receptors here all came from a human donor who received a COVID-19 vaccine. Some clones in this sample may be carry-over from other donors' samples.

J is TRBJ2-1 and V is TRBV29-1; unclear D gene. The germline gives CDR1 SQVTM, CDR2 ANQGSEA. The CDR3 length is 13 residues. V was trimmed by 4 bases and J by 0 bases, leaving 7 bases between them. CDR3 region: CSVVGDSYNEQFF. Written as DNA, the CDR3 is TGCAGCGTTGTAGGTGACTCCTACAATGAGCAGTTCTTC.

This chain links TRBV4-1 with TRBJ1-4, with TRBD1 matching 8 bases. The germline V gene has CDR1 MGHRA and CDR2 YSYEKL. J gave up 3 bases and V 4 bases, and 1 base lay outside the gene matches. The CDR3 is made up of 14 amino acids. In nucleotides, the CDR3 is TGCGCCAGCAGCCCGACAGGGGCTAATGAAAAACTGTTTTTT. Amino acids: CASSPTGANEKLFF.

The genes are TRBV3-1 (or the pseudogene TRBV3-2) and TRBJ2-5; D is ambiguous. The CDR3 length is 15 residues. Germline-derived CDR1 and CDR2 are LGHDT and YNNKEL (reference sequence). The ends were cut back, 0 bases at V and 2 bases at J, with 10 bases in the middle. CDR3 sequence (DNA): TGTGCCAGCAGCCAAGAGTTAGAGTCACAAGAGACCCAGTACTTC. It yields the protein CASSQELESQETQYF.

This clone was seen once. V usage is TRBV14 and J usage is TRBJ1-2; tentatively, D is TRBD1 (5 bases). The CDR3 extends over 13 amino acids. The V end was cut by 5 bases, the J end by 2 bases, with 9 bases between. Germline CDR1 and CDR2: SGHDN and FVKESK. CDR3 coding DNA: TGTGCCAGCAGCTGGGGACGAAACTATGGCTACACCTTC. This gives the protein CASSWGRNYGYTF.

The chain employs TRBV3-1 (or the pseudogene TRBV3-2) and TRBJ1-2; 7 bases fit TRBD1. The CDR3 is made up of 14 amino acids. Germline V CDR1 and CDR2: LGHDT, YNNKEL (reference sequence). Losses at the gene ends were 2 bases for V and 4 bases for J; bases not matched to a gene: 4. CDR3 bases: TGTGCCAGCAGCCAAACGACAGGGCTCTATGGCTACACCTTC. Amino acids: CASSQTTGLYGYTF.

The V and J genes are TRBV6-5 and TRBJ2-5, with a tentative D call TRBD2 (6 bases). Germline V gives CDR1 MNHEY, CDR2 SVGAGI. The CDR3 is made up of 14 amino acids. Between the trimmed V and J ends, which lost 6 bases and 5 bases, there was a span of 16 bases. CDR3 DNA sequence: TGTGCCAGCAGGGACAAACTAGCTTCCGAGACCCAGTACTTC. Residues: CASRDKLASETQYF.

The genes are TRBV21-1 and TRBJ1-4. TRBV21-1 is noted as a pseudogene. This CDR3 contains 12 residues. As DNA, the CDR3 is TGTGCCAGCAGCAAAGAGGATGAAAAACTGTTTTTT. This translates into CASSKEDEKLFF.

CDR3 bases: TGTGCCAGCAGGCTGGGGGGCCATTGGGCCAATCAGCCCCAGCATTTT. As protein: CASRLGGHWANQPQHF. The V and J genes are TRBV28 and TRBJ1-5, with D perhaps TRBD1 (6 bases). The CDR3 runs 16 residues. V was pared by 6 bases and J by 3 bases, with 18 bases between. Germline-derived CDR1 and CDR2 are MDHEN and SYDVKM.

The rearrangement links TRBV7-9 to TRBJ1-1; 7 bases match TRBD1. V lost 9 bases, J lost 1 base, and 11 bases stayed unmatched. CDR1 is SEHNR and CDR2 is FQNEAQ in the germline V gene (reference sequence). The CDR3 covers 15 residues. As DNA, the CDR3 is TGTGCCAGTAGTATTACCGGGACAGCGAACACTGAAGCTTTCTTT. It codes for CASSITGTANTEAFF.

The chain links TRBV7-6 to TRBJ2-1; 9 bases map to TRBD1. The CDR3 covers 15 residues. V shed 5 bases and J 4 bases; nucleotides not matched to a gene: 6. In germline, CDR1 is SGHVS, CDR2 FNYEAQ. The CDR3 region is CASSRGQGMYNEQFF. In DNA, the CDR3 is TGTGCCAGCAGCCGAGGACAGGGGATGTACAATGAGCAGTTCTTC.

The rearrangement links TRBV6-4 to TRBJ2-7; D possibly corresponds to TRBD1 (6 bases). This CDR3 has 14 amino acids. Looked up from germline, CDR1 is MRHNA and CDR2 is SNTAGT. V was shortened by 2 bases and J by 2 bases, with 10 bases between the two germline ends. The CDR3 reads CASSDPQGTYEQYV. For the CDR3, the DNA is TGTGCCAGCAGTGACCCACAGGGAACCTACGAGCAGTACGTC.

This clone is classed as medium-sized (0.01 to 0.1%). The rearrangement uses TRBV9 and TRBJ2-3; 7 positions match TRBD2. The V gene end was trimmed by 4 bases and the J gene end by 6 bases; junction bases not matched to a gene: 8. Germline lookup yields CDR1 SGDLS and CDR2 YYNGEE. The CDR3 totals 14 residues. The CDR3 bases are TGTGCCAGCAGCCTCCCGGGGGGTTCGGATACGCAGTATTTT. Protein: CASSLPGGSDTQYF.

The chain combines TRBV9 with TRBJ2-1, with D uncertain. The CDR3 has 12 residues. Germline CDR1 reads SGDLS; CDR2 reads YYNGEE. The germline V and J ends were trimmed by 3 bases and 5 bases, with 6 bases remaining between them. The CDR3 region has the DNA TGTGCCAGCAGCGGTCGGCACAATGAGCAGTTCTTC. Its protein is CASSGRHNEQFF.

This clone was observed a single time. This chain joins TRBV2 and TRBJ2-7; possible D gene TRBD2, 6 bases. V gave up 5 bases and J gave up 6 bases, with 14 bases separating them. The CDR3 consists of 13 residues. Germline V CDR1 and CDR2: SNHLY, FYNNEI. The CDR3 sequence is CASSNTEAGEQYV. Here the CDR3 DNA reads TGTGCCAGCAGTAACACCGAAGCGGGCGAGCAGTACGTC.

The chain joins TRBV7-2 to TRBJ2-3; D may correspond to TRBD1 or TRBD2 (5 bases each). CDR1 is SGHTA and CDR2 is FQGNSA in the germline V gene. The CDR3 is made up of 14 amino acids. V lost 0 bases and J 4 bases, leaving 8 bases between the germline ends. This chain's CDR3 is CASSLAWGPDTQYF. The CDR3 DNA reads as TGTGCCAGCAGCTTAGCCTGGGGACCAGATACGCAGTATTTT.

J is TRBJ2-2 and V is TRBV6-4; a possible D gene is TRBD2 (6 bases). Trimming pared 4 bases from V and 0 bases from J, leaving 12 bases between. The length of the CDR3 is 16 residues. Germline V gene lookup returns CDR1 MRHNA and CDR2 SNTAGT. CDR3 coding DNA: TGTGCCAGCAGTGTTGTTTGGGGGGCGAACACCGGGGAGCTGTTTTTT. It yields the protein CASSVVWGANTGELFF.

This chain joins TRBV7-2 and TRBJ2-3, with 14 bases lining up with TRBD2. The CDR3 is 19 amino acids. V dropped 5 bases and J dropped 3; count of bases not matched to a gene: 13. Germline lookup yields CDR1 SGHTA and CDR2 FQGNSA. This CDR3 reads CASSLRSGTSGGYTDTQYF. The DNA of the CDR3 is TGTGCCAGCAGCCTCCGGTCCGGGACTAGCGGGGGATATACAGATACGCAGTATTTT.

The gene calls are TRBV6-2 or TRBV6-3 and TRBJ2-1, with 16 bases aligning to TRBD2. The CDR3 totals 16 residues. Germline values: CDR1 MNHEY, CDR2 SVGEGT. The V segment lost 5 bases and the J segment 12 bases; nucleotides outside the gene matches: 10. Here the CDR3 reads CASSATGTSGGAGQFF. The CDR3 DNA reads TGTGCCAGCAGTGCCACCGGGACTAGCGGGGGGGCTGGGCAGTTCTTC.

The chain joins TRBV5-1 to TRBJ1-1; D might be TRBD1 (6 bases). Trimming shortened V by 0 bases and J by 4 bases, and 13 bases separated the two germline ends. Germline CDR1 and CDR2: SGHRS and YFSETQ. This CDR3 spans 15 amino acids. Here the CDR3 DNA reads TGCGCCAGCAGCTTGGCCAGGGGTTCGGGCACTGAAGCTTTCTTT. This gives the protein CASSLARGSGTEAFF.

The chain uses TRBV7-2 and TRBJ2-5, with a tentative D call TRBD2 (7 bases). The CDR3 contains 15 residues. The germline V and J ends were trimmed by 7 bases and 5 bases, with 20 bases remaining between them. Germline CDR1 SGHTA, CDR2 FQGNSA. The CDR3 sequence: CASIKMGGPGETQYF. CDR3 DNA sequence: TGTGCCAGCATCAAGATGGGGGGGCCGGGGGAGACCCAGTACTTC.

The chain employs TRBV5-1 and TRBJ2-6; 14 bases align to TRBD2. This CDR3 is 19 amino acids long. Germline CDR1 is SGHRS and CDR2 is YFSETQ. The junction had 5 bases not matched to a gene; V was cut back by 3 bases and J by 0 bases. The CDR3 region has the DNA TGCGCCAGCAGCTCACGGACTAGCGGGGGGCCCTCTGGGGCCAACGTCCTGACTTTC. Protein product: CASSSRTSGGPSGANVLTF.

The V gene is TRBV9, the J gene TRBJ2-3; TRBD1 matches at 9 bases. The germline gives CDR1 SGDLS, CDR2 YYNGEE. J was trimmed by 10 bases and V by 0 bases; bases with no gene match: 3. This CDR3 contains 13 residues. The CDR3 nucleotides are TGTGCCAGCAGCGTAGTTGGACAGGGGTCGCAGTATTTT. It is translated as CASSVVGQGSQYF.

The J gene is TRBJ2-1, the V gene TRBV19, with TRBD2 matching 8 bases. The V gene end was trimmed by 6 bases and the J gene end by 3 bases; junction bases not matched to a gene: 4. Germline V gene lookup returns CDR1 LNHDA and CDR2 SQIVND (reference sequence). The CDR3 runs to 14 residues. The CDR3 loop reads CASRPGLVYNEQFF. In nucleotides, the CDR3 is TGTGCCAGTAGGCCGGGACTAGTCTACAATGAGCAGTTCTTC.

The rearrangement uses TRBV6-2 or TRBV6-3 and TRBJ2-3; unclear D gene. The CDR3 has 15 amino acids. The germline V and J ends were trimmed by 1 base and 3 bases, with 11 bases remaining between them. Germline CDR1 is MNHEY and CDR2 is SVGEGT. CDR3 in DNA: TGTGCCAGCAGTTACTTTGGGTGGGGTACAGATACGCAGTATTTT. This codes for CASSYFGWGTDTQYF.

V is TRBV3-1 (or the pseudogene TRBV3-2) and J is TRBJ2-5; 8 bases align to TRBD2. V dropped 0 bases and J dropped 4; count of bases not matched to a gene: 7. The CDR3 totals 16 residues. From germline, CDR1 is LGHDT and CDR2 YNNKEL (reference sequence). The CDR3 region is CASSQDNLAGGETQYF. In DNA, the CDR3 is TGTGCCAGCAGCCAAGATAATCTAGCGGGTGGAGAGACCCAGTACTTC.

V usage is TRBV12-3 or TRBV12-4 and J usage is TRBJ2-5; TRBD1 might be the D (5 bases). The CDR3 spans 13 residues. The ends were cut back, 6 bases at V and 4 bases at J, with 12 bases in the middle. The CDR3 nucleotides read TGTGCCAGCAGCTGGGCAGGGTTAGAGACCCAGTACTTC. This encodes CASSWAGLETQYF.

This clone was recorded once. The chain combines TRBV4-1 with TRBJ2-5; D gene ambiguous. The V gene's germline CDR1 is MGHRA and CDR2 YSYEKL. V lost 0 bases, J lost 3 bases, and 8 bases lay in between. The CDR3 extends over 14 amino acids. The CDR3 DNA follows: TGCGCCAGCAGCCAAGATATTTCGGAAGAGACCCAGTACTTC. Its translation: CASSQDISEETQYF.

The gene calls are TRBV5-5 and TRBJ2-7, with TRBD1 as a possible D gene (6 bases). The CDR3 extends over 18 amino acids. Trimming shortened V by 4 bases and J by 3 bases, and 26 bases separated the two germline ends. Germline loops: CDR1 SGHKS, CDR2 YYEKEE (reference sequence). The CDR3 region has the DNA TGTGCCAGCAGCAGGGATTTTAATACAGGGTCTTTCCACTACGAGCAGTACGTC. It is translated as CASSRDFNTGSFHYEQYV.

The rearrangement joins TRBV29-1 to TRBJ2-2, with D unclear. This CDR3 has 14 residues. Trimming removed 4 bases from V and 2 bases from J, with 11 bases in between. CDR1 is SQVTM and CDR2 is ANQGSEA in the germline V gene. CDR3 nucleotide sequence: TGCAGCGTTGCACGGCAGGCAAACACCGGGGAGCTGTTTTTT. It codes for CSVARQANTGELFF.

This clone is labeled as medium-sized (0.01 to 0.1%). CDR3 amino acids: CASSRTGEGYEQFF. CDR3 sequence (DNA): TGTGCCAGCAGCCGGACAGGGGAAGGCTATGAGCAGTTCTTC. The genes are TRBV5-6 and TRBJ2-1; TRBD1 agrees at 9 bases. V dropped 4 bases and J dropped 8; count of bases not matched to a gene: 7. The CDR3 is 14 amino acids. CDR1 is SGHDT and CDR2 is YYEEEE in the germline V gene.